The 10 T cell receptor beta chains reported below all come from one sample, sequenced in a study of T-cell memory formation after mild COVID-19. A single record per CDR3 protein comes from TCRdb applying MiXCR to the 5' RACE reads. The repertoire holds about 430,000 distinct CDR3 sequences, with more than 15% as singletons. The sequencing input was PBMCs or a T cell subset sorted from them (not recorded which). Receptor source: a man between 18 and 35 years old who had mild COVID-19 (a few samples of this study predate the infection). Cell type and time point are not known.

This clonotype was seen a few times. CDR3 coding DNA: TGTGCCAGCAGCCTTTCTGGGACAAAGAACACTGAAGCTTTCTTT. It translates to CASSLSGTKNTEAFF. The genes are TRBV4-2 and TRBJ1-1, with D perhaps TRBD1 (6 bases). V shed 4 bases and J shed 1 base, with 13 bases lying between them. The length of the CDR3 is 15 residues. Germline V gives CDR1 LGHNA, CDR2 YNFKEQ.

The rearrangement links TRBV4-1 to TRBJ2-6, with no clear D. This CDR3 region has 18 residues. Germline V gene sequence: CDR1 MGHRA, CDR2 YSYEKL. The V gene lost 4 bases and the J gene lost 4 bases, with 20 bases spanning the gap. The CDR3 spells CASSPYHFSSVGANVLTF. The CDR3 nucleotides are TGCGCCAGCAGCCCTTACCACTTCAGTAGTGTGGGGGCCAACGTCCTGACTTTC.

In its sample, this clonotype was seen a few times. J is TRBJ2-7 and V is TRBV7-8; D is perhaps TRBD1 (6 bases). V shed 5 bases and J shed 0 bases, with 17 bases lying between them. In germline, CDR1 is SGHVS, CDR2 FQNEAQ. CDR3 length: 16 residues. The CDR3 spells CASSLYRASSSYEQYV. For the CDR3, the DNA is TGTGCCAGCAGCCTCTACAGGGCCAGCTCCTCCTACGAGCAGTACGTC.

This clonotype came up a few times. This CDR3 is CASSYELSGTGSGETQYF. The CDR3 DNA follows: TGTGCCAGCAGTTACGAACTCTCCGGGACAGGGTCGGGGGAGACCCAGTACTTC. V is TRBV6-2 or TRBV6-3 and J is TRBJ2-5; TRBD1 aligns across 9 bases. Germline lookup yields CDR1 MNHEY and CDR2 SVGEGT. The CDR3 loop spans 18 amino acids. J was trimmed by 5 bases and V by 2 bases; bases with no gene match: 15.

The chain links TRBV20-1 to TRBJ2-7; D is perhaps TRBD1 (5 bases). The CDR3 sequence is 12 residues long. With 3 bases removed from V and 5 bases from J, the gap between germline ends came to 11 bases. The germline gives CDR1 DFQATT, CDR2 SNEGSKA (reference sequence). The CDR3 DNA reads as TGCAGTGCTAGTGCAGGGTTGGACGAGCAGTACGTC. Protein: CSASAGLDEQYV.

This clonotype was detected a few times. The chain has TRBV29-1 and TRBJ2-3; perhaps D is TRBD1 or TRBD2 (5 bases each). The CDR3 contains 12 residues. The V gene's germline CDR1 is SQVTM and CDR2 ANQGSEA. Trimming took off 8 bases at V and 12 bases at J, with 21 bases between the two ends. The CDR3, as DNA: TGCAGCTCCCATCTCGGGGCCGGGAACCAGTATTTT. Amino acids: CSSHLGAGNQYF.

This clonotype was seen a handful of times. The V gene is TRBV2, the J gene TRBJ2-5; weak D call: TRBD1 (5 bases). Germline-derived CDR1 and CDR2 are SNHLY and FYNNEI. This CDR3 comprises 13 residues. Trimming took 6 bases from V and 5 from J, leaving 13 bases between them. The CDR3 loop is CASRTRVGETQYF. In DNA form, the CDR3 reads TGTGCCAGCAGAACCAGGGTTGGGGAGACCCAGTACTTC. The full variable domain, rest sourced from reference TRBV2 and TRBJ2-5, is EPEVTQTPSHQVTQMGQEVILRCVPISNHLYFYWYRQILGQKVEFLVSFYNNEISEKSEIFDDQFSVERPDGSNFTLKIRSTKLEDSAMYFCASRTRVGETQYFGPGTRLLVL.

This clonotype has just a few counts. The V and J genes are TRBV7-9 and TRBJ2-3; D perhaps matches TRBD2 (6 bases). This CDR3 is built from 16 residues. Trimming removed 4 bases from V and 5 bases from J, with 19 bases in between. CDR1 SEHNR and CDR2 FQNEAQ come from the germline V gene (reference sequence). CDR3 coding DNA: TGTGCCAGCAGCTCCTCGGACTACCCCTTGGGAGATACGCAGTATTTT. Encoded protein: CASSSSDYPLGDTQYF.

This clonotype was found a few times. V is TRBV7-2 and J is TRBJ2-4; 7 bases map to TRBD1. The CDR3 extends over 15 amino acids. Germline-derived CDR1 and CDR2 are SGHTA and FQGNSA. V shed 1 base and J 5 bases; nucleotides not matched to a gene: 5. CDR3 in DNA: TGTGCCAGCAGCTTAGGAGGGGGCCTCCAAAACATTCAGTACTTC. As protein: CASSLGGGLQNIQYF.

The J gene is TRBJ1-5, the V gene TRBV6-2 or TRBV6-3, with 7 nucleotides matching TRBD1. The CDR3 length is 20 residues. CDR1 is MNHEY and CDR2 is SVGEGT in the germline V gene. Trimming took 5 bases from V and 4 from J; bases not matched to a gene: 23. The CDR3 is CASSPYVAGGKGLANQPQHF. CDR3 bases: TGTGCCAGCAGTCCTTACGTTGCAGGGGGAAAGGGGCTCGCTAATCAGCCCCAGCATTTT.